This T cell receptor beta chain was sequenced for a study of blood T cell repertoires in COVID-19. The overall study: T cells, B-cell-depleted T cells, or PBMCs provided the cDNA or gDNA that served as material.

Original processing methods: The authors estimated nucleated cell counts from reference gene primer amplification. Method: immunoSEQ multiplex PCR; TCRdb's copy keeps in-frame clones and lacks some. Clone size and V and J calls were adopted from that table, with D and trimming inferred from the DNA. The sample lists under 350,000 clones, nearly 90% occurring once. Seattle cases were enrolled at active infection and followed longitudinally. Trimming cost V 8 bases and J 6 bases, with 25 bases left between them. Germline V CDR1 and CDR2: LNHNV, YYDKDF (reference sequence). This CDR3 region has 16 residues.

The V call is TRBV15, the J call TRBJ1-1; weak D call: TRBD1 (5 bases). The sequence was obtained from a woman aged 25 to 45 with COVID-19, enrolled during active disease. Sequencing was carried out using peripheral blood. CDR3 sequence: CATATMGRFSGAEAFF. In DNA form, the CDR3 reads TGTGCCACCGCGACTATGGGGAGATTTTCGGGGGCTGAAGCTTTCTTT. Full variable domain (missing parts from reference TRBV15 and TRBJ1-1): DAMVIQNPRYQVTQFGKPVTLSCSQTLNHNVMYWYQQKSSQAPKLLFHYYDKDFNNEADTPDNFQSRRPNTSFCFLDIRSPGLGDTAMYLCATATMGRFSGAEAFFGQGTRLTVV.